In this sample, the clone carrying this T cell receptor (beta chain) turned up a few times. These data originate in a study of blood T cell repertoires in COVID-19. This CDR3 has 14 amino acids. Germline lookup yields CDR1 MNHEY and CDR2 SVGAGI. The V and J ends lost 5 bases and 6 bases, in that order; junction bases with no gene match: 4. Measured with immunoSEQ multiplex PCR; TCRdb has only the in-frame clones, and not every one. Counted here are more than 110,000 clones, roughly 81% occurring once; the ten biggest clones make up roughly 10%. The specimen sequenced was peripheral blood. This chain joins TRBV6-5 and TRBJ2-2; TRBD1 aligns across 9 bases. The sequence derives from a woman aged 45-65 years with active or convalescent COVID-19. The CDR3 is CASSPDRGSGELFF. The CDR3 DNA reads TGTGCCAGCAGTCCCGACAGGGGGTCCGGGGAGCTGTTTTTT.